One and the same sample provided the 26 T cell receptor beta chains below, sequenced in a study of T cell repertoires in cytomegalovirus infection. TCRdb re-analysed the reads in MiXCR, keeping a single row per CDR3 protein. The table shows hundreds of thousands of distinct CDR3 sequences, with approximately 31% occurring only once. What these receptors recognize is not known. Sequenced material: cultured CD8+ T cells from PBMCs, taken from culture after CMV antigen stimulation. All receptors come from a human donor in good health (CMV status not recorded). Some clones in this sample may be carry-over from other donors' samples.

This sequence joins TRBV7-9 and TRBJ2-7; tentatively, D is TRBD1 (6 bases). Trimming took off 4 bases at V and 4 bases at J, with 14 bases between the two ends. This CDR3 contains 14 residues. Germline V CDR1 and CDR2: SEHNR, FQNEAQ (reference sequence). The CDR3 sequence is CASSSRDTSYEQYV. CDR3 sequence (DNA): TGTGCCAGCAGCTCCCGGGACACTTCGTACGAGCAGTACGTC.

This clonotype occurred once. The chain has TRBV6-2 or TRBV6-3 and TRBJ2-5; D uncertain. V gave up 7 bases and J gave up 5 bases, with 5 bases separating them. CDR3 length: 10 residues. Germline lookup yields CDR1 MNHEY and CDR2 SVGEGT. The CDR3 sequence is CASNRETQYF. Here the CDR3 DNA reads TGTGCCAGCAATAGGGAGACCCAGTACTTC.

This rearrangement joins TRBV6-1 to TRBJ1-1; D unresolved. CDR1 MNHNS and CDR2 SASEGT come from the germline V gene. V lost 2 bases, J lost 0 bases, and 10 bases lay in between. CDR3 length: 15 residues. CDR3 in amino acids: CASSEFHFMNTEAFF. In DNA, the CDR3 is TGTGCCAGCAGTGAATTCCACTTCATGAACACTGAAGCTTTCTTT.

The rearrangement links TRBV7-4 to TRBJ2-1; no firm D call. The length of the CDR3 is 14 residues. Looked up from germline, CDR1 is SGHVT and CDR2 is SQSDAQ. Trimming took 2 bases from V and 7 from J, leaving 12 bases between them. The DNA of the CDR3 is TGTGCCAGCAGCTTAAGTCGATTAATTAATGAGCAGTTCTTC. This encodes CASSLSRLINEQFF.

For the CDR3, the DNA is TGTGCCAGCAGTTCGCAGTGGAATGAGCAGTTCTTC. It yields the protein CASSSQWNEQFF. The chain joins TRBV27 to TRBJ2-1; D not certain. This CDR3 has 12 amino acids. Trimming shortened V by 4 bases and J by 7 bases, and 8 bases separated the two germline ends. CDR1 and CDR2 from the germline V gene are MNHEY and SMNVEV (reference sequence).

J is TRBJ2-1 and V is TRBV19, with a tentative D call TRBD2 (7 bases). The CDR3 length is 17 residues. The V end was cut by 8 bases, the J end by 6 bases, with 26 bases between. Germline V gene data show CDR1 as LNHDA and CDR2 as SQIVND (reference sequence). The CDR3 spells CASQYVSAGALFNEQFF. As DNA, the CDR3 is TGTGCCAGTCAGTACGTATCGGCGGGGGCGCTTTTCAATGAGCAGTTCTTC.

The V and J genes are TRBV2 and TRBJ1-1; D ambiguous. V gave up 7 bases and J gave up 2 bases, with 17 bases separating them. Germline V gene data show CDR1 as SNHLY and CDR2 as FYNNEI. The CDR3 contains 15 residues. The CDR3 reads CASTKYRDGNTEAFF. The CDR3 region has the DNA TGTGCCAGCACCAAATATAGGGATGGAAACACTGAAGCTTTCTTT.

In its sample, this clonotype was seen a few times. The chain combines TRBV6-5 with TRBJ2-3; D possibly matches TRBD1 or TRBD2 (7 bases each). The CDR3 extends over 15 amino acids. Trimming stripped 5 bases from V and 4 bases from J, with 16 bases between. Germline V lookup: CDR1 MNHEY, CDR2 SVGAGI. CDR3 loop: CASSTRGGGPDTQYF. CDR3 in DNA: TGTGCCAGCAGTACCAGGGGGGGGGGACCAGATACGCAGTATTTT.

V gene TRBV6-2 or TRBV6-3 combines with J gene TRBJ2-7; 7 nucleotides match TRBD1. Germline V gene data show CDR1 as MNHEY and CDR2 as SVGEGT. The CDR3 is made up of 16 amino acids. Germline trimming cut 2 bases from V and 2 bases from J; bases unmatched to any gene: 9. The CDR3 DNA is TGTGCCAGCAGTTACAAGGGACAGAGTAGCACCTACGAGCAGTACGTC. It is translated as CASSYKGQSSTYEQYV.

This clonotype was seen at least ten times. V gene TRBV10-3 combines with J gene TRBJ2-1; 8 nucleotides line up with TRBD2. The CDR3 runs to 14 residues. V dropped 4 bases and J dropped 8; count of bases not matched to a gene: 7. Germline V gene lookup returns CDR1 ENHRY and CDR2 SYGVKD. CDR3 nucleotide sequence: TGTGCCATCAGTGGGCCGGGACTAGTCGATGAGCAGTTCTTC. As protein: CAISGPGLVDEQFF.

The V and J genes are TRBV11-2 and TRBJ1-2; D not certain. CDR3 length: 14 amino acids. Trimming cost V 2 bases and J 2 bases, with 9 bases left between them. From germline, CDR1 is SGHAT and CDR2 FQNNGV. As DNA, the CDR3 is TGTGCCAGCAGCTTAATAGGCGTAAACTATGGCTACACCTTC. The encoded protein is CASSLIGVNYGYTF.

CDR3: CASGPNWGETQYF. In DNA form, the CDR3 reads TGTGCCAGCGGGCCGAACTGGGGAGAGACCCAGTACTTC. V and J are TRBV12-3 or TRBV12-4 and TRBJ2-5, with D unclear. This CDR3 is 13 amino acids long. V gave up 8 bases and J gave up 4 bases, with 14 bases separating them.

The genes are TRBV7-4 and TRBJ2-2; D unclear. The germline CDR1 and CDR2 sequences are SGHVT and SQSDAQ. The V end lost 8 bases, the J end lost 1 base, and 14 bases lay between the germline ends. CDR3 length: 15 amino acids. The CDR3 loop is CASYRRTENTGELFF. In DNA form, the CDR3 reads TGTGCCAGCTATAGAAGGACGGAGAACACCGGGGAGCTGTTTTTT.

This clonotype was observed a handful of times. The chain carries TRBV3-1 and TRBJ2-2; a possible D gene is TRBD1 (6 bases). The V and J ends lost 3 bases and 0 bases respectively, with 8 bases between them. Germline V lookup: CDR1 LGHDT, CDR2 YNNKEL (reference sequence). This CDR3 is 15 amino acids long. The CDR3 nucleotides read TGTGCCAGCAGCCAGCGGACAGCGAACACCGGGGAGCTGTTTTTT. Its protein is CASSQRTANTGELFF. Full variable domain (missing parts from reference TRBV3-1 and TRBJ2-2): DTAVSQTPKYLVTQMGNDKSIKCEQNLGHDTMYWYKQDSKKFLKIMFSYNNKELIINETVPNRFSPKSPDKAHLNLHINSLELGDSAVYFCASSQRTANTGELFFGEGSRLTVL.

This clonotype came up a few times. This rearrangement joins TRBV9 to TRBJ2-5; perhaps TRBD2 as D (6 bases). The ends were cut back, 4 bases at V and 1 base at J, with 14 bases in the middle. Germline lookup yields CDR1 SGDLS and CDR2 YYNGEE. The CDR3 sequence is 15 residues long. The CDR3 is CASSPSGGSQETQYF. DNA for the CDR3: TGTGCCAGCAGCCCGAGTGGGGGGTCCCAAGAGACCCAGTACTTC. Combining the CDR3 with reference TRBV9 and TRBJ2-5 gives the whole variable domain DSGVTQTPKHLITATGQRVTLRCSPRSGDLSVYWYQQSLDQGLQFLIQYYNGEERAKGNILERFSAQQFPDLHSELNLSSLELGDSALYFCASSPSGGSQETQYFGPGTRLLVL.

The V gene is TRBV3-1, the J gene TRBJ1-1; D unresolved. With 4 bases removed from V and 1 base from J, the gap between germline ends came to 22 bases. The CDR3 runs to 18 residues. Germline values: CDR1 LGHDT, CDR2 YNNKEL (reference sequence). In DNA, the CDR3 is TGTGCCAGCAGCCCAGACCCTTTAAACTGGGGTCGGAACACTGAAGCTTTCTTT. It encodes CASSPDPLNWGRNTEAFF.

In this sample, this clonotype turned up a few times. V and J are TRBV28 and TRBJ1-2; D not certain. Per germline, CDR1 MDHEN and CDR2 SYDVKM. The CDR3 is made up of 11 amino acids. Trimming removed 5 bases from V and 7 bases from J, with 8 bases in between. The CDR3 sequence is CASSPGRGYTF. In DNA, the CDR3 is TGTGCCAGCAGTCCTGGACGTGGCTACACCTTC.

This clonotype was counted a few times. The rearrangement joins TRBV7-8 to TRBJ2-3; 12 bases agree with TRBD2. J gave up 3 bases and V 2 bases, and 3 bases lay outside the gene matches. The germline V gene has CDR1 SGHVS and CDR2 FQNEAQ. The CDR3 has 16 amino acids. The CDR3 reads CASSLPLAGGTDTQYF. The DNA for the CDR3 is TGTGCCAGCAGCTTACCGCTAGCGGGGGGGACAGATACGCAGTATTTT.

V usage is TRBV4-1 and J usage is TRBJ1-1, with D tentatively TRBD1 (6 bases). The CDR3 sequence is 15 residues long. The germline V and J ends were trimmed by 4 bases and 4 bases, with 16 bases remaining between them. CDR1 is MGHRA, CDR2 YSYEKL, per germline. The CDR3, as DNA: TGCGCCAGCAGCCGAGCAACAGGGTCGGGCACTGAAGCTTTCTTT. It translates to CASSRATGSGTEAFF.

V and J are TRBV7-9 and TRBJ1-1; no definite D call. Per germline, CDR1 SEHNR and CDR2 FQNEAQ (reference sequence). With 0 bases removed from V and 4 bases from J, the gap between germline ends came to 15 bases. This CDR3 comprises 16 residues. CDR3 amino acids: CASSLAPGLSGTEAFF. CDR3 nucleotides: TGTGCCAGCAGCTTAGCCCCGGGCCTAAGTGGCACTGAAGCTTTCTTT.

This clonotype showed up many times. The chain joins TRBV6-1 to TRBJ2-1, with 9 bases matching TRBD1. V was pared by 6 bases and J by 4 bases, with 1 base of the junction left unmatched. CDR1 and CDR2 (germline): MNHNS, SASEGT. The CDR3 extends over 13 amino acids. CDR3 residues: CASRQGAYNEQFF. Written as DNA, the CDR3 is TGTGCCAGCAGACAGGGGGCTTACAATGAGCAGTTCTTC.

Only a few counts were recorded for this clonotype. The chain combines TRBV12-3 or TRBV12-4 with TRBJ2-1; D possibly uses TRBD1 or TRBD2 (5 bases each). The V end lost 4 bases, the J end lost 8 bases, and 12 bases lay between the germline ends. This CDR3 has 13 amino acids. The DNA of the CDR3 is TGTGCCAGCAGTTACCGGGACGGCGATGAGCAGTTCTTC. This translates into CASSYRDGDEQFF.

This rearrangement joins TRBV11-2 to TRBJ2-1; no clear D gene. Trimming left V 4 bases short and J 3 bases short, with 13 bases between. Germline V gene sequence: CDR1 SGHAT, CDR2 FQNNGV. This CDR3 has 15 residues. The CDR3 nucleotides read TGTGCCAGCAGCTATCATGAAGACGGCTACAATGAGCAGTTCTTC. Its translation: CASSYHEDGYNEQFF. The variable domain in full, completed from reference TRBV11-2 and TRBJ2-1, reads EAGVAQSPRYKIIEKRQSVAFWCNPISGHATLYWYQQILGQGPKLLIQFQNNGVVDDSQLPKDRFSAERLKGVDSTLKIQPAKLEDSAVYLCASSYHEDGYNEQFFGPGTRLTVL.

This clonotype was counted many times. This chain links TRBV7-2 with TRBJ2-5, with D tentatively TRBD1 or TRBD2 (5 bases each). With 3 bases removed from V and 2 bases from J, the gap between germline ends came to 13 bases. There are 15 residues in the CDR3. Germline lookup yields CDR1 SGHTA and CDR2 FQGNSA. DNA for the CDR3: TGTGCCAGCAGCTTGTTGGGACGGATGCAAGAGACCCAGTACTTC. This codes for CASSLLGRMQETQYF.

The chain combines TRBV5-4 with TRBJ2-1; D unresolved. From germline, CDR1 is SGHNT and CDR2 YYREEE (reference sequence). Trimming left V 0 bases short and J 7 bases short, with 8 bases between. This CDR3 is built from 13 residues. DNA for the CDR3: TGTGCCAGCAGCTTGGAGGATGGGAATGAGCAGTTCTTC. Its translation: CASSLEDGNEQFF.

As concerns this clonotype: One end of the junction varies from germline; a read error may be responsible. The V and J genes are TRBV15 and TRBJ1-4, with D hard to call. Per germline, CDR1 LNHNV and CDR2 YYDKDF (reference sequence). The CDR3 consists of 15 residues. CDR3 nucleotide sequence: TGTGCCACCAGCAGTGAAGTTGTAACTAATGAAATACTGTTTTTT. Amino acid sequence: CATSSEVVTNEILFF.